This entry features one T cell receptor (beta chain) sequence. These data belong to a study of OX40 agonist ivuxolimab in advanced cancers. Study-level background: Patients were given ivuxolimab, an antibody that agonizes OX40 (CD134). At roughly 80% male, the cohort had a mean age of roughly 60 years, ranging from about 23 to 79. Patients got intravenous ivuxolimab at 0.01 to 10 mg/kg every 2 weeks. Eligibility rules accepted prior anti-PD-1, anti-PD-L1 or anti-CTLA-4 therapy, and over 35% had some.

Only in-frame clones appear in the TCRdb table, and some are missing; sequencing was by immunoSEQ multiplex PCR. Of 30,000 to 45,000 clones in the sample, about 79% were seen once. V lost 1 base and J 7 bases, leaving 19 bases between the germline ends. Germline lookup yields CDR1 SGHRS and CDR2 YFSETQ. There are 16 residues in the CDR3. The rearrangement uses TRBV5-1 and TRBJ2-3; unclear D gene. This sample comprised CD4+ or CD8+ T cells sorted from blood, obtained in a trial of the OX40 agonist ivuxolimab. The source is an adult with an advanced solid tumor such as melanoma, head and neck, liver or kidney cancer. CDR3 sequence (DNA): TGCGCCAGCAGCTTGTCGACCTCTACGAAGGATTATACGCAGTATTTT. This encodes CASSLSTSTKDYTQYF.